Listed here are 13 T cell receptor beta chains from one sample, sequenced in a study of cytomegalovirus exposure and HLA in healthy donors. 13 Jbeta primers and 60 Vbeta primers were used for the PCR. Data came from immunoSEQ multiplex PCR; TCRdb stores just in-frame clones and leaves some out. The table lists approximately 290,000 clones, 80% of them singletons. The sample consisted of PBMCs. These receptors were obtained from a girl aged 2 to 10 in good health and CMV-seronegative.

This clone was counted a few times. The genes are TRBV9 and TRBJ1-3; 8 nucleotides agree with TRBD1. This CDR3 has 15 residues. Germline CDR1 reads SGDLS; CDR2 reads YYNGEE. Losses at the gene ends were 3 bases for V and 2 bases for J; bases not matched to a gene: 4. This chain's CDR3 is CASSATTGAGNTIYF. CDR3 nucleotide sequence: TGTGCCAGCAGCGCCACGACAGGGGCTGGAAACACCATATATTTT.

This clone has only one observation. V usage is TRBV2 and J usage is TRBJ2-6, with 8 positions matching TRBD1. Germline V gene data show CDR1 as SNHLY and CDR2 as FYNNEI. J lost 0 bases, V lost 7 bases, and 2 bases had no gene match. The CDR3 extends over 15 amino acids. CDR3 coding DNA: TGTGCCAGCACACAGGGGGGCTCTGGGGCCAACGTCCTGACTTTC. Encoded protein: CASTQGGSGANVLTF. The full variable domain, completed using reference TRBV2 and TRBJ2-6, is EPEVTQTPSHQVTQMGQEVILRCVPISNHLYFYWYRQILGQKVEFLVSFYNNEISEKSEIFDDQFSVERPDGSNFTLKIRSTKLEDSAMYFCASTQGGSGANVLTFGAGSRLTVL.

The genes are TRBV28 and TRBJ1-6; 10 nucleotides align to TRBD1. V was clipped by 10 bases and J by 1 base; unmatched bases: 7. CDR1 MDHEN and CDR2 SYDVKM come from the germline V gene. The CDR3 covers 16 residues. The DNA for the CDR3 is TGTGCCACCTCGGGACAGGGGATATCCTATAATTCACCCCTCCACTTT. Translation: CATSGQGISYNSPLHF.

This rearrangement joins TRBV2 to TRBJ1-5; D remains ambiguous. The CDR3 contains 15 residues. CDR1 is SNHLY and CDR2 is FYNNEI in the germline V gene. Trimming pared 6 bases from V and 3 bases from J, leaving 15 bases between. The CDR3: CASRSGGDFNQPQHF. CDR3 DNA sequence: TGTGCCAGCAGGTCTGGAGGAGATTTCAATCAGCCCCAGCATTTT.

This chain links TRBV9 with TRBJ2-3, with D possibly TRBD1 on 5 matching bases. Germline-derived CDR1 and CDR2 are SGDLS and YYNGEE. V lost 1 base and J 2 bases, leaving 8 bases between the germline ends. The CDR3 runs to 14 residues. CDR3 coding DNA: TGTGCCAGCAGCGTAACAGGAGCCACAGATACGCAGTATTTT. It encodes CASSVTGATDTQYF.

This clone was observed a single time. The rearrangement uses TRBV5-6 and TRBJ2-1; 11 bases match TRBD2. The germline CDR1 and CDR2 sequences are SGHDT and YYEEEE. The junction had 7 bases not matched to a gene; V was cut back by 5 bases and J by 6 bases. The CDR3 sequence is 15 residues long. CDR3: CASSQKTSGSNEQFF. The CDR3 coding sequence is TGTGCCAGCAGTCAGAAAACTAGCGGGAGCAATGAGCAGTTCTTC.

The chain joins TRBV9 to TRBJ1-4; no definite D call. Germline V gene sequence: CDR1 SGDLS, CDR2 YYNGEE. V was pared by 0 bases and J by 3 bases, with 9 bases between. The CDR3 contains 15 residues. Here the CDR3 reads CASSVGQAPNEKLFF. The CDR3 nucleotides read TGTGCCAGCAGCGTAGGACAAGCCCCTAATGAAAAACTGTTTTTT.

J is TRBJ1-3 and V is TRBV18; TRBD1 matches at 8 bases. V trimming: 5 bases; J trimming: 0 bases; junction bases outside the gene matches: 15. The CDR3 consists of 19 residues. Germline CDR1 and CDR2: KGHSH and LQKENI. The CDR3 DNA sequence: TGTGCCAGCTCAATTACCCTAGACAGGGGAAAAAGCTCTGGAAACACCATATATTTT. Translation gives CASSITLDRGKSSGNTIYF.

The V call is TRBV5-6, the J call TRBJ2-4; D might be TRBD1 (6 bases). This CDR3 comprises 14 residues. Deletions cut 3 bases from V and 12 bases from J, with 19 bases between. Germline V gene lookup returns CDR1 SGHDT and CDR2 YYEEEE. The CDR3 DNA reads TGTGCCAGCAGCTCGGCAGGGGCCCGGGTAACTCAGTACTTC. Its translation: CASSSAGARVTQYF. Filled out from reference TRBV5-6 and TRBJ2-4, the complete variable domain reads DAGVTQSPTHLIKTRGQQVTLRCSPKSGHDTVSWYQQALGQGPQFIFQYYEEEERQRGNFPDRFSGHQFPNYSSELNVNALLLGDSALYLCASSSAGARVTQYFGAGTRLSVL.

The rearrangement links TRBV19 to TRBJ2-5; 7 bases align to TRBD1. The V gene's germline CDR1 is LNHDA and CDR2 SQIVND (reference sequence). J was trimmed by 9 bases and V by 6 bases; bases with no gene match: 13. This CDR3 has 14 amino acids. Written as DNA, the CDR3 is TGTGCCAGTAGCCCGGACTCGAACAGGGGAGCCCAGTACTTC. Protein sequence: CASSPDSNRGAQYF.

A few counts support this clone. The junction shows a germline mismatch at one end, possibly a read error. V usage is TRBV7-9 and J usage is TRBJ2-7; D not resolved. CDR1 and CDR2 (germline): SEHNR, FQNEAQ (reference sequence). The CDR3 contains 17 residues. This CDR3 is CSSSLPDPPQASYEQYF. As DNA, the CDR3 is TGTTCCAGCAGCTTGCCCGACCCCCCGCAGGCCTCCTACGAGCAGTACTTC.

In its sample, this clone was seen a few times. V is TRBV7-9 and J is TRBJ2-3; D gene unclear. V dropped 3 bases and J dropped 2 bases, with 9 bases sitting between them. Germline lookup yields CDR1 SEHNR and CDR2 FQNEAQ (reference sequence). This CDR3 has 14 amino acids. For the CDR3, the DNA is TGTGCCAGCAGCTTTATATCTACCACAGATACGCAGTATTTT. This sequence encodes CASSFISTTDTQYF.

The V gene is TRBV23-1, the J gene TRBJ1-3; 7 nucleotides agree with TRBD1. Being an ORF, TRBV23-1 has a function that is uncertain. J gave up 2 bases and V 3 bases, and 1 base lay outside the gene matches. There are 14 residues in the CDR3. CDR3 DNA sequence: TGCGCCAGCAGTCATACAGGGGCTGGAAACACCATATATTTT. Amino acids: CASSHTGAGNTIYF.